This T cell receptor (beta chain) was sequenced in a study of blood T cell repertoires in COVID-19. Study-wide background: Acute-phase and convalescent COVID-19 samples originated in the United States, Italy and Spain. PBMCs, B-cell-depleted T cells, or T cells were the source of the cDNA or gDNA that made up the material.

The V segment lost 4 bases and the J segment 5 bases; nucleotides outside the gene matches: 2. This CDR3 comprises 13 residues. The germline V gene encodes CDR1 LGHDT and CDR2 YNNKEL (reference sequence). Per the authors' pipeline: Counts of nucleated cells, estimated from reference gene primer amplification, were obtained. Clones were sequenced by immunoSEQ multiplex PCR, and TCRdb holds only the in-frame ones, with some missing. That table supplies the V and J calls and clone size; D and trimming were determined from the DNA. Of about 92,000 clones listed, about three quarters were seen once; the top ten hold approximately 9%.

This sequence originates from a middle-aged man who had recovered from COVID-19. Sequencing was carried out using peripheral blood. This rearrangement joins TRBV3-1 (or the pseudogene TRBV3-2) to TRBJ2-5, with 9 nucleotides matching TRBD2. The CDR3 sequence is CASSLGLAETQYF. As DNA, the CDR3 is TGTGCCAGCAGCCTAGGACTAGCGGAGACCCAGTACTTC.